These 3 T cell receptor beta chains were all obtained from the same sample, sequenced in a study of T-cell memory formation after mild COVID-19. MiXCR, run by TCRdb on the 5' RACE reads, gives a single entry per CDR3 protein. The sample carries hundreds of thousands of distinct CDR3 sequences, 25% to 30% recorded once. Source material: PBMCs or a T cell subset sorted from them (not recorded which). The receptors shown here come from an adult woman who had mild COVID-19 (a few samples of this study predate the infection). Cell type and time point are not known.

This clonotype was seen a handful of times. The chain employs TRBV5-1 and TRBJ1-6; D gene ambiguous. This CDR3 spans 12 amino acids. Germline loops: CDR1 SGHRS, CDR2 YFSETQ. V was shortened by 2 bases and J by 8 bases, with 5 bases between the two germline ends. The CDR3 DNA follows: TGCGCCAGCAGCTTTCAGGATTCACCCCTCCACTTT. Amino acids: CASSFQDSPLHF.

The V and J genes are TRBV3-1 and TRBJ2-3; D may be TRBD2 (6 bases). The CDR3 contains 17 residues. Trimming stripped 1 base from V and 1 base from J, with 15 bases between. Germline CDR1 is LGHDT and CDR2 is YNNKEL (reference sequence). CDR3 in amino acids: CASSQGVVGGGTDTQYF. DNA for the CDR3: TGTGCCAGCAGCCAAGGGGTTGTCGGGGGAGGCACAGATACGCAGTATTTT.

This clonotype was picked up many times. J is TRBJ1-1 and V is TRBV4-1; no firm D call. CDR1 is MGHRA, CDR2 YSYEKL, per germline. The germline V and J ends were trimmed by 4 bases and 0 bases, with 6 bases remaining between them. The CDR3 spans 13 residues. CDR3 sequence (DNA): TGCGCCAGCAGCCCGACCCTGAACACTGAAGCTTTCTTT. It encodes CASSPTLNTEAFF.